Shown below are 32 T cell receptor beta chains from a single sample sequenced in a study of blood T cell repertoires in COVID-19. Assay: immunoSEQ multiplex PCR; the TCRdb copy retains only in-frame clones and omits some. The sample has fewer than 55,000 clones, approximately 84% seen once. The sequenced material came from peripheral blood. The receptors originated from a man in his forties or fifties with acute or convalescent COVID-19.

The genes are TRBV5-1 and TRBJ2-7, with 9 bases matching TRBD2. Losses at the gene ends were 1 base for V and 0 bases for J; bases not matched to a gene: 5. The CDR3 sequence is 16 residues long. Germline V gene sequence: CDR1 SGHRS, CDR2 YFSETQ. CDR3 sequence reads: CASSLILAGSSYEQYF. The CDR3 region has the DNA TGCGCCAGCAGCTTGATTCTAGCGGGAAGCTCCTACGAGCAGTACTTC. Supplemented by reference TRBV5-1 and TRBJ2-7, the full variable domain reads KAGVTQTPRYLIKTRGQQVTLSCSPISGHRSVSWYQQTPGQGLQFLFEYFSETQRNKGNFPGRFSGRQFSNSRSEMNVSTLELGDSALYLCASSLILAGSSYEQYFGPGTRLTVT.

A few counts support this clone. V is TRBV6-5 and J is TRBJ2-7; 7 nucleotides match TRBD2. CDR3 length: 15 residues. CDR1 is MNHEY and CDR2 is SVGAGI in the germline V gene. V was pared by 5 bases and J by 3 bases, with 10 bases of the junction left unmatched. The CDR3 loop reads CASSPQAGSHYEQYF. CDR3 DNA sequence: TGTGCCAGCAGTCCTCAAGCGGGGTCCCACTACGAGCAGTACTTC.

CDR3 coding DNA: TGCAGTGTCAGGGACAGCACTGAAGCTTTCTTT. Encoded protein: CSVRDSTEAFF. The J gene is TRBJ1-1, the V gene TRBV20-1; 7 bases align to TRBD1. Losses at the gene ends were 7 bases for V and 4 bases for J; bases not matched to a gene: 3. CDR1 DFQATT and CDR2 SNEGSKA come from the germline V gene (reference sequence). The CDR3 runs 11 residues.

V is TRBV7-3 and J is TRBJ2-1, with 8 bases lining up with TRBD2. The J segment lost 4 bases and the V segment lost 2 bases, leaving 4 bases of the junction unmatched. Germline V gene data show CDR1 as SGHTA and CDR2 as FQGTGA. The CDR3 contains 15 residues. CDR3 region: CASSLAASGYNEQFF. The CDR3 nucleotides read TGTGCCAGCAGCTTAGCGGCTAGCGGGTACAATGAGCAGTTCTTC.

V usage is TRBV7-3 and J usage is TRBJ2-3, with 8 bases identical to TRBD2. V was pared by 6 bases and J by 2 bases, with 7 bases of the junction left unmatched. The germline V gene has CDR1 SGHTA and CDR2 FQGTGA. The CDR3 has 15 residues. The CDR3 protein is CASSFAAGVTDTQYF. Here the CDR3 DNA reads TGTGCCAGCAGTTTCGCAGCGGGGGTCACAGATACGCAGTATTTT.

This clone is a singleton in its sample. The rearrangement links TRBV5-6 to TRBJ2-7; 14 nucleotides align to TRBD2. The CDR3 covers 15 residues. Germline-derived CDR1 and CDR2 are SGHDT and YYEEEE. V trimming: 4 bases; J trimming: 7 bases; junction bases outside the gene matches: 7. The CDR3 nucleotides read TGTGCCAGCAGCAAGACTAGCGGGGGGGCATGGGAGCAGTACTTC. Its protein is CASSKTSGGAWEQYF.

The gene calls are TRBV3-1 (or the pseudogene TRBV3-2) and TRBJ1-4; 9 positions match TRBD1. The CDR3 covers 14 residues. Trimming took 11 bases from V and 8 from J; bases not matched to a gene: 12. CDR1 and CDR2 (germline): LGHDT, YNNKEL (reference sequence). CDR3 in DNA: TGTGCCTCGGGTTGGGGGACAGGGTCAGAAAAACTGTTTTTT. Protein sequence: CASGWGTGSEKLFF.

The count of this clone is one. The CDR3 region is CASSFPDRGRNTGELFF. Here the CDR3 DNA reads TGCGCCAGCAGCTTCCCCGACAGGGGGCGAAATACCGGGGAGCTGTTTTTT. The chain links TRBV5-1 to TRBJ2-2; 10 bases are a match to TRBD1. Losses at the gene ends were 2 bases for V and 5 bases for J; bases not matched to a gene: 9. The CDR3 length is 17 residues. CDR1 and CDR2 from the germline V gene are SGHRS and YFSETQ.

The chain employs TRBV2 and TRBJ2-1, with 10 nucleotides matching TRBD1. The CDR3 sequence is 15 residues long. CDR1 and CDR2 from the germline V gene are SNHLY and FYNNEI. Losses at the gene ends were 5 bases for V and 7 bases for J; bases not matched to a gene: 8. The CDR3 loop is CASSYRDRGGNEQFF. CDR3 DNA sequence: TGTGCCAGCAGTTACCGGGACAGGGGAGGGAATGAGCAGTTCTTC.

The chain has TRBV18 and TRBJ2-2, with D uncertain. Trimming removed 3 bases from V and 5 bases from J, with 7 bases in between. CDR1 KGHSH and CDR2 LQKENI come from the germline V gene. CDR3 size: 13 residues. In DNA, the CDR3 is TGTGCCAGCTCACCTAAGAGGACCGGGGAGCTGTTTTTT. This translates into CASSPKRTGELFF. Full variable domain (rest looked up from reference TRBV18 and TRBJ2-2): NAGVMQNPRHLVRRRGQEARLRCSPMKGHSHVYWYRQLPEEGLKFMVYLQKENIIDESGMPKERFSAEFPKEGPSILRIQQVVRGDSAAYFCASSPKRTGELFFGEGSRLTVL.

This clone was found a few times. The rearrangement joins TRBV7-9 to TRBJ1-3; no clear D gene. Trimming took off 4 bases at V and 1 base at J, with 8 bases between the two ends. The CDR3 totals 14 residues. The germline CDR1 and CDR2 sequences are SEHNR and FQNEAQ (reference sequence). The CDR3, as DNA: TGTGCCAGCAGCTCTTTAGAGTCTGGAAACACCATATATTTT. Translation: CASSSLESGNTIYF.

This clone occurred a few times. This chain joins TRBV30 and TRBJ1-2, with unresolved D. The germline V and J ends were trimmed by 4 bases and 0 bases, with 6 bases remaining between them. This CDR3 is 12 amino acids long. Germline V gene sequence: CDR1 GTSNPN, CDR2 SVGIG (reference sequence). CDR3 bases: TGTGCCTGGAACGGGGCTAACTATGGCTACACCTTC. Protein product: CAWNGANYGYTF.

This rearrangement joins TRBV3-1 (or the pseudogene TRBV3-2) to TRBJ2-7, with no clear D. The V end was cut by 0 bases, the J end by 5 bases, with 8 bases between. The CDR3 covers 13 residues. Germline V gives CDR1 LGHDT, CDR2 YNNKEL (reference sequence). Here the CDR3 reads CASSQEGVHEQYF. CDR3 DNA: TGTGCCAGCAGCCAAGAAGGAGTTCACGAGCAGTACTTC.

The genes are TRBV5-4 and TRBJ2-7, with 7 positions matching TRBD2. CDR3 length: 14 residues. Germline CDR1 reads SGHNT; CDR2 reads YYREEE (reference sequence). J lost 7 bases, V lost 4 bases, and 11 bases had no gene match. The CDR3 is CASSVWAGAGEQYF. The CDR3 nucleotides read TGTGCCAGCAGCGTTTGGGCGGGAGCGGGTGAGCAGTACTTC.

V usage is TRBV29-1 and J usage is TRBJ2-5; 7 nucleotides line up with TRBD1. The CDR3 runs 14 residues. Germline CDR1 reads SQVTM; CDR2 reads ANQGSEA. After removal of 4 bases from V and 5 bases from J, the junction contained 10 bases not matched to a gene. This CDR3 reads CSVGQQGFGETQYF. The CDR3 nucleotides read TGCAGCGTTGGCCAACAGGGGTTCGGGGAGACCCAGTACTTC.

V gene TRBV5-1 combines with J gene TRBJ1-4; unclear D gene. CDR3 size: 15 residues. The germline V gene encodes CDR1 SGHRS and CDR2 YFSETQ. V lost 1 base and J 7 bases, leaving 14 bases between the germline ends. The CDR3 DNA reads TGCGCCAGCAGCTTGAAATGGAATACGGGTGAAAAACTGTTTTTT. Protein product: CASSLKWNTGEKLFF.

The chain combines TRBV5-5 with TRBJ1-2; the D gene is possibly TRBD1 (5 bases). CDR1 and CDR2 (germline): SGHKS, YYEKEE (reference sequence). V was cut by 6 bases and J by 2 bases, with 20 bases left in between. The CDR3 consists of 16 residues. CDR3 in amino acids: CASKPNDSYKNYGYTF. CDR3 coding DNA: TGTGCCAGCAAACCTAATGACAGCTACAAAAACTATGGCTACACCTTC.

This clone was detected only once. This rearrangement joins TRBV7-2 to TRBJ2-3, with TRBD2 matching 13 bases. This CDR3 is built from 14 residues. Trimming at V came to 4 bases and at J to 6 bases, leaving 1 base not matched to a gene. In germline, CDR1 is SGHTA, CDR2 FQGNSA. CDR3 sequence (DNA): TGTGCCAGCAGCTCGGGACTAGCGGGGGATACGCAGTATTTT. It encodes CASSSGLAGDTQYF. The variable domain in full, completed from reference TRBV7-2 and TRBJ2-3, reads GAGVSQSPSNKVTEKGKDVELRCDPISGHTALYWYRQSLGQGLEFLIYFQGNSAPDKSGLPSDRFSAERTGGSVSTLTIQRTQQEDSAVYLCASSSGLAGDTQYFGPGTRLTVL.

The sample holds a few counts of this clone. This CDR3 reads CASSPRRDRWGNTEAFF. The DNA for the CDR3 is TGTGCCAGCTCACCACGACGTGACAGGTGGGGGAACACTGAAGCTTTCTTT. V usage is TRBV18 and J usage is TRBJ1-1, with D possibly TRBD1 on 6 matching bases. The CDR3 is 17 amino acids. Germline lookup yields CDR1 KGHSH and CDR2 LQKENI. Trimming cost V 1 base and J 1 base, with 16 bases left between them.

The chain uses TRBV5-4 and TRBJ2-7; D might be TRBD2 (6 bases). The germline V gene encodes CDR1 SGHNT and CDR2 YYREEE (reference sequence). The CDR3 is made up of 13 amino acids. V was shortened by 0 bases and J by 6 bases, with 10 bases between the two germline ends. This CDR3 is CASSLGGGVEQYF. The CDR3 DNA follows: TGTGCCAGCAGCTTGGGTGGAGGGGTCGAGCAGTACTTC.

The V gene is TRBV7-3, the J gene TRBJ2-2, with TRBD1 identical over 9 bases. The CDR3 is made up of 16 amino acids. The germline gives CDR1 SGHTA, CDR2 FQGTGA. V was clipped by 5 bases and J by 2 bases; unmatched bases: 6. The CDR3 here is CASSPTGGYNTGELFF. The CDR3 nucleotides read TGTGCCAGCAGCCCTACAGGGGGCTACAACACCGGGGAGCTGTTTTTT.

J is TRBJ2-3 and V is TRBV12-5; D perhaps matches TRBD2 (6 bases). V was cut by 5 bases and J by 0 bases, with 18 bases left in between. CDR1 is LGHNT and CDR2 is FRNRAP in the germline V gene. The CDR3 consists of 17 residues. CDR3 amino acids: CASGPWDGRSSTDTQYF. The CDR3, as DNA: TGTGCTAGTGGTCCCTGGGACGGGAGATCTAGCACAGATACGCAGTATTTT.

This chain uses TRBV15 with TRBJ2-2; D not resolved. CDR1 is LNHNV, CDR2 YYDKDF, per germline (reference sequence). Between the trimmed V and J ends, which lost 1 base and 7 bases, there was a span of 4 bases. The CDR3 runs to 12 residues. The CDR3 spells CATSRVNGELFF. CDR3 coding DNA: TGTGCCACCAGCAGAGTCAACGGGGAGCTGTTTTTT.

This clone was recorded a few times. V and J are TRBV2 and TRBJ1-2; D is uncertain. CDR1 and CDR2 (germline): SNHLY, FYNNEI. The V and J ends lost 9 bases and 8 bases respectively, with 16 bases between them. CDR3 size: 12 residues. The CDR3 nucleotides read TGTGCCAGAGGTAGTCAAGGGAGCGGCTACACCTTC. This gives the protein CARGSQGSGYTF.

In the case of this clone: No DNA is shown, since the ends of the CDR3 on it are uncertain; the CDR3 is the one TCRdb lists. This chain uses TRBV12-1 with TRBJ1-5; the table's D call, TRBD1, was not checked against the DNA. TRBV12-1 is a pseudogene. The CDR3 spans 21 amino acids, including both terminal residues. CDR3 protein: CASSFARPWGQGSEGNQPQHF.

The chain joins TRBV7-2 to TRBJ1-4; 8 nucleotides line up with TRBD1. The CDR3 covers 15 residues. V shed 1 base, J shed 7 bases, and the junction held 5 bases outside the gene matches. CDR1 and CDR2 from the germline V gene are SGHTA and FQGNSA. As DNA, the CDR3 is TGTGCCAGCAGCTTAGAGGGGACAGGTGCTGAAAAACTGTTTTTT. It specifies CASSLEGTGAEKLFF.

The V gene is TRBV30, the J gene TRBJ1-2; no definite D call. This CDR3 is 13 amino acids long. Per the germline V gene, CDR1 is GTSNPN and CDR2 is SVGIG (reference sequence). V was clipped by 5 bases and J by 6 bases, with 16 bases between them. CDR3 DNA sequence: TGTGCCTGGGGCGCAGACCGACTGGATGGCTACACCTTC. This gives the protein CAWGADRLDGYTF.

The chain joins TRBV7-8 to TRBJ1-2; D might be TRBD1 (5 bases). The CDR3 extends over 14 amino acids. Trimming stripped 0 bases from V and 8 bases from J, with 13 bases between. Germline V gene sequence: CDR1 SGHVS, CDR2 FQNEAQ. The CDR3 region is CASSLALREDGYTF. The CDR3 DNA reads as TGTGCCAGCAGCTTAGCTCTCAGGGAGGACGGCTACACCTTC.

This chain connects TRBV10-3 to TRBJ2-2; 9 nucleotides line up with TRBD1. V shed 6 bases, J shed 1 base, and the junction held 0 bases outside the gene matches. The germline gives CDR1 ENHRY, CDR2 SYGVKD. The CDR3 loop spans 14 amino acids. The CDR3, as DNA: TGTGCCATCAGGGGACAGGGGAACACCGGGGAGCTGTTTTTT. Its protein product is CAIRGQGNTGELFF.

CDR3 loop: CASSELRGLGTDTQYF. CDR3 DNA: TGCGCCAGCAGTGAGCTAAGGGGCCTAGGAACAGATACGCAGTATTTT. The chain joins TRBV10-2 to TRBJ2-3; D may be TRBD1 (5 bases). The CDR3 extends over 16 amino acids. V dropped 2 bases and J dropped 3 bases, with 15 bases sitting between them. The germline CDR1 and CDR2 sequences are WSHSY and SAAADI.

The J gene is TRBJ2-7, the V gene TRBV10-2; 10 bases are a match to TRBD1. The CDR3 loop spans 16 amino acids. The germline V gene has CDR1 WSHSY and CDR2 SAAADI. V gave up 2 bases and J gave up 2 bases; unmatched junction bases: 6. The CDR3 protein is CASSETGQGTPYEQYF. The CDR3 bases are TGCGCCAGCAGTGAGACGGGACAGGGGACCCCCTACGAGCAGTACTTC.

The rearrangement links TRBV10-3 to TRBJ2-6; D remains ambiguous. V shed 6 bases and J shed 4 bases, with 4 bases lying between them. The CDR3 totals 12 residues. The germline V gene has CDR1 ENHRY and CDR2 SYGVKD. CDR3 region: CAISPGANVLTF. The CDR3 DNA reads TGTGCCATCAGCCCGGGGGCCAACGTCCTGACTTTC.